The subject of this entry is one TCR beta chain. The sample comes from a study of cytomegalovirus exposure and HLA in healthy donors. Study-level information: Earlier, fewer than 130 million unique TCR beta sequences were recovered from roughly 180 million T cells by an analysis.

V gave up 2 bases and J gave up 5 bases, with 9 bases separating them. The CDR3 is 14 residues long. CDR1 MNHEY and CDR2 SMNVEV come from the germline V gene (reference sequence). 60 Vbeta and 13 Jbeta primers were used in PCR. Sequencing was performed with immunoSEQ multiplex PCR; in TCRdb, only in-frame clones are kept and a portion is missing. In the table there are 90,000 to 100,000 clones, approximately 74% of which are singletons. Sequenced input: PBMCs. J is TRBJ1-4 and V is TRBV27, with D possibly matching TRBD1 (5 bases). This TCR derives from a male donor in good health and CMV-seronegative. The CDR3, as DNA: TGTGCCAGCAGTTTACTAGGGGCAAATGAAAAACTGTTTTTT. Translating gives CASSLLGANEKLFF.